This T cell receptor beta chain was profiled in a study of T cells after yellow fever vaccination. The CDR3 runs 15 residues. The V gene lost 2 bases and the J gene lost 6 bases, with 15 bases spanning the gap. Germline values: CDR1 MNHEY, CDR2 SVGAGI. In this sample, this clonotype turned up many times. Its matching antigen is unknown. TCRdb redid the calling of the 5' RACE reads with MiXCR, one entry per CDR3 protein. The sample lists about 140,000 distinct CDR3 sequences, over 7% occurring once. Study conclusions and caveats: Clonotypes appearing in both CD4 and CD8 compartments existed, and their share was small. Post-booster samples contained most primary-vaccination clones (approximately 95% CD4, 88% CD8).

This specimen consisted of CD4+ T cells sorted from PBMCs, obtained 5 days after the yellow fever booster vaccination. The sequence was obtained from a man younger than 40 who received the YFV17D yellow fever vaccine. The J gene is TRBJ2-3, the V gene TRBV6-5; possible D gene TRBD2, 5 bases. The CDR3 sequence is CASSYRRAVRDTQYF. CDR3 in DNA: TGTGCCAGCAGTTACCGGCGGGCCGTCAGGGATACGCAGTATTTT.